This TCR beta chain derives from a study of blood T cell repertoires in COVID-19 (dated by TCRdb to about 2020). Context from the whole study: The collaborator samples originated in the United States, Italy and Spain and spanned the acute and convalescent phases of COVID-19. The prospective study material was composed of cDNA or gDNA derived from T cells, B-cell-depleted T cells, or PBMCs. The dataset comprised deeply sampled blood TCRbeta repertoires from subjects exposed to, actively infected with, or recovered from COVID-19. The repertoires were made available in a free public database intended to serve as a resource for research on the immune response to SARS-CoV-2. The samples were drawn from two sources: the first 160 participants of the ongoing ImmuneRACE study, and fewer than 1,500 subjects contributed by 6 global collaborators. The sample metadata nearly always contained a de-identified subject ID, COVID-19 status, age in years and sex. Where available, HLA class I and class II types were obtained from metadata supplied by the sample provider rather than from assay-based typing. Results and caveats for the whole study, not just this receptor: The quantity of clinical and demographic metadata differed by source and by participant and was supplied without curation.

On this clone: Its antigen remains undetermined. No per-base quality is available; no much larger clone lies one base away.

Each collaborating institution followed its own protocols to collect whole blood in K2EDTA tubes. For TCRbeta analysis, collaborators shipped samples as frozen whole blood, isolated PBMCs, or DNA extracted from either of those sample types. Based on the germline V gene (reference sequence), the CDR1 and CDR2 sequences are LNHNV and YYDKDF. The CDR3 contains 13 residues, cysteine and phenylalanine counted. Only the CDR3 DNA stays, 39 bases, in frame from base 1. V is reduced by 3 bases and J by 11 bases, leaving a spacing of 16 bases between them. TCRbeta CDR3 regions were amplified from genomic DNA using the immunoSEQ Assay, a bias-controlled multiplex PCR. The paper's processing steps were these. The number of nucleated cells in each sample was estimated by amplification of reference gene primers within the assay. To quantify the absolute abundance of each unique TCRbeta CDR3 rearrangement, sequence reads were collapsed and filtered. For each sample, productive Simpson clonality was calculated as the square root of Simpson's diversity index across productive rearrangements. This is the immuneACCESS table as TCRdb keeps it, with only in-frame sequences that have V and J called. A part of the clones is gone; compared with another copy, unresolved V genes explain less than half, and the rest is unexplained. D and trimming come from the DNA, and the V and J calls and clone size come from that table. For this sample the table gives around 70,000 clones, of which approximately 81% were detected only once. The ten largest clones capture under 20% of the sample.

The sample comprised peripheral blood. The chain uses TRBV15 and TRBJ1-1; the D region possibly corresponds to TRBD1 (6 bases align). The receptor's source is a woman between 55 and 75 years old with acute or convalescent COVID-19. The encoded CDR3 is CATSRAGRGEAFF. The base sequence is TGTGCCACCAGCAGGGCGGGCAGGGGCGAGGCTTTCTTT. Outside the CDR3, residues come from the reference TRBV15 and TRBJ1-1 proteins, so the full variable domain is: DAMVIQNPRYQVTQFGKPVTLSCSQTLNHNVMYWYQQKSSQAPKLLFHYYDKDFNNEADTPDNFQSRRPNTSFCFLDIRSPGLGDTAMYLCATSRAGRGEAFFGQGTRLTVV.